Each of the 5 T cell receptor beta chains below was sequenced from the same sample in a study of blood T cells in healthy people across ages. The use of a sample-barcoded 5' primer and a J-beta primer mix characterized a second PCR of roughly 6 to 12 cycles. TCRdb recomputed calls from the 5' RACE reads with MiXCR, one row per CDR3 protein. The repertoire includes under 800,000 distinct CDR3 sequences, 20% to 25% of them detected once, and 3.5% to 4% sits in the top ten. The sample comprised blood. The receptor set was obtained from a man aged 65 to 79 in good health.

In this sample, this clonotype turned up a few times. V gene TRBV20-1 combines with J gene TRBJ2-3, with 9 bases aligning to TRBD2. This CDR3 has 15 residues. From germline, CDR1 is DFQATT and CDR2 SNEGSKA (reference sequence). V trimming: 1 base; J trimming: 7 bases; junction bases outside the gene matches: 9. The CDR3 coding sequence is TGCAGTGCTAGAGGACGGCGGGAGGGCCTAAATACGCAGTATTTT. The encoded protein is CSARGRREGLNTQYF.

The chain combines TRBV25-1 with TRBJ1-5, with no clear D. Trimming pared 1 base from V and 6 bases from J, leaving 7 bases between. The CDR3 spans 13 residues. The germline CDR1 and CDR2 sequences are MGHDK and SYGVNS. The CDR3 is CASSEFGAQPQHF. As DNA, the CDR3 is TGTGCCAGCAGTGAATTTGGAGCTCAGCCCCAGCATTTT.

The gene calls are TRBV7-2 and TRBJ1-3, with 7 bases identical to TRBD1. Germline-derived CDR1 and CDR2 are SGHTA and FQGNSA. The CDR3 loop spans 15 amino acids. Trimming took 4 bases from V and 3 from J; bases not matched to a gene: 6. The CDR3 bases are TGTGCCAGCAGCTCCAGGGGGAGAGGTGGAAACACCATATATTTT. It specifies CASSSRGRGGNTIYF.

V gene TRBV7-9 combines with J gene TRBJ2-7; D call uncertain. Germline loops: CDR1 SEHNR, CDR2 FQNEAQ (reference sequence). Trimming left V 6 bases short and J 4 bases short, with 13 bases between. The CDR3 has 13 amino acids. This chain's CDR3 is CASSEQEDYEQYF. DNA of the CDR3: TGTGCCAGCAGTGAGCAGGAAGATTACGAGCAGTACTTC. Full variable domain (outside the CDR3, taken from reference TRBV7-9 and TRBJ2-7): DTGVSQNPRHKITKRGQNVTFRCDPISEHNRLYWYRQTLGQGPEFLTYFQNEAQLEKSRLLSDRFSAERPKGSFSTLEIQRTEQGDSAMYLCASSEQEDYEQYFGPGTRLTVT.

CDR3 in amino acids: CASSLFENSGRGMETQYF. CDR3 nucleotide sequence: TGTGCCAGCAGCTTATTTGAGAATAGCGGGAGGGGTATGGAGACCCAGTACTTC. The chain is built from TRBV7-8 and TRBJ2-5; 11 bases agree with TRBD2. Germline V gives CDR1 SGHVS, CDR2 FQNEAQ. The V segment lost 2 bases and the J segment 5 bases; nucleotides outside the gene matches: 13. The CDR3 is made up of 18 amino acids.